Presented here are 27 T cell receptor beta chains from one specimen sequenced in a study of control samples from healthy donors and cancer patients. Repertoires were generated with immunoSEQ multiplex PCR, while TCRdb's copy carries only in-frame clones and drops some. The sample has 95,000 to 120,000 clones, approximately 80% seen once; the top ten hold approximately 7%. The sequenced sample was blood. The receptor source for this set is a man between 18 and 29 years old in good health.

This clone ranks as medium-sized (0.01 to 0.1%). The CDR3: CASSVTGVHEQYV. CDR3 in DNA: TGTGCCAGCAGTGTTACAGGGGTTCACGAGCAGTACGTC. The rearrangement links TRBV2 to TRBJ2-7; 7 bases match TRBD1. V lost 4 bases to trimming and J lost 5 bases; unmatched junction nucleotides: 5. The V gene's germline CDR1 is SNHLY and CDR2 FYNNEI. The CDR3 spans 13 residues.

The V call is TRBV6-5, the J call TRBJ2-5; unclear D gene. The length of the CDR3 is 13 residues. Per germline, CDR1 MNHEY and CDR2 SVGAGI. V shed 0 bases and J shed 9 bases, with 11 bases lying between them. CDR3 amino acids: CASSYSRQVPQYF. CDR3 DNA sequence: TGTGCCAGCAGTTACTCTCGGCAGGTCCCCCAGTACTTC.

This chain joins TRBV9 and TRBJ2-1; no clear D gene. V lost 3 bases, J lost 7 bases, and 11 bases lay in between. Germline V gives CDR1 SGDLS, CDR2 YYNGEE. This CDR3 comprises 13 residues. CDR3 bases: TGTGCCAGCAGCGGGGTCAGCCGGAATGAGCAGTTCTTC. Translating gives CASSGVSRNEQFF.

The rearrangement joins TRBV5-1 to TRBJ1-3; D is perhaps TRBD1 (5 bases). The CDR3 is 17 amino acids. Germline assignment: CDR1 SGHRS and CDR2 YFSETQ. The V end lost 2 bases, the J end lost 0 bases, and 15 bases lay between the germline ends. The CDR3 DNA is TGCGCCAGCAGCTTATCCCGGCAGGGACGCTCTGGAAACACCATATATTTT. Protein product: CASSLSRQGRSGNTIYF.

This CDR3 is CASSYSGTGLVRPLHF. The CDR3 nucleotides are TGTGCCAGCAGTTACTCAGGGACAGGGTTAGTCCGCCCCCTCCACTTT. The chain combines TRBV6-5 with TRBJ1-6, with 9 bases that match TRBD1. Germline V gene lookup returns CDR1 MNHEY and CDR2 SVGAGI. The CDR3 runs to 16 residues. Losses at the gene ends were 0 bases for V and 13 bases for J; bases not matched to a gene: 10.

The chain joins TRBV9 to TRBJ2-3; 13 bases line up with TRBD2. With 4 bases clipped from V and 4 bases from J, the junction kept 6 bases outside the gene matches. The length of the CDR3 is 16 residues. Looked up from germline, CDR1 is SGDLS and CDR2 is YYNGEE. The CDR3, as DNA: TGTGCCAGCAGCCACCCACTAGCGGGGGGGCCAGATACGCAGTATTTT. Encoded protein: CASSHPLAGGPDTQYF.

V is TRBV29-1 and J is TRBJ2-3; 14 bases are shared with TRBD2. CDR1 SQVTM and CDR2 ANQGSEA come from the germline V gene. V gave up 4 bases and J gave up 3 bases; unmatched junction bases: 6. This CDR3 has 16 amino acids. For the CDR3, the DNA is TGCAGCGTTGGCAGGACTAGCGGGGGGTCTACAGATACGCAGTATTTT. It codes for CSVGRTSGGSTDTQYF.

The V gene is TRBV28, the J gene TRBJ2-1; 12 nucleotides agree with TRBD2. The CDR3 is made up of 20 amino acids. The V gene's germline CDR1 is MDHEN and CDR2 SYDVKM. The V and J ends lost 3 bases and 0 bases, in that order; junction bases with no gene match: 12. CDR3 loop: CASSFPITSGGPNSYNEQFF. The CDR3 DNA reads TGTGCCAGCAGTTTCCCTATCACTAGCGGGGGGCCCAACTCCTACAATGAGCAGTTCTTC.

J is TRBJ1-6 and V is TRBV27; 11 bases line up with TRBD1. Germline V lookup: CDR1 MNHEY, CDR2 SMNVEV (reference sequence). CDR3 size: 15 residues. J lost 9 bases, V lost 4 bases, and 5 bases had no gene match. The CDR3 DNA follows: TGTGCCAGCAGTTGGGGACAGGGGGTTGGTTCACCCCTCCACTTT. Translation gives CASSWGQGVGSPLHF.

V gene TRBV5-1 combines with J gene TRBJ1-6; TRBD1 matches at 10 bases. The germline CDR1 and CDR2 sequences are SGHRS and YFSETQ. The junction had 3 bases not matched to a gene; V was cut back by 3 bases and J by 6 bases. The length of the CDR3 is 15 residues. The CDR3 reads CASSSGQGVNSPLHF. The CDR3 region has the DNA TGCGCCAGCAGCTCTGGACAGGGGGTTAATTCACCCCTCCACTTT.

This chain uses TRBV2 with TRBJ2-3; TRBD1 matches at 9 bases. Germline lookup yields CDR1 SNHLY and CDR2 FYNNEI. The CDR3 runs 15 residues. Trimming removed 5 bases from V and 6 bases from J; junction bases left unmatched: 9. In nucleotides, the CDR3 is TGTGCCAGCAGTCGGGACAGGGCCTTGAGGGATACGCAGTATTTT. This codes for CASSRDRALRDTQYF.

The V and J genes are TRBV7-9 and TRBJ2-4; 7 nucleotides match TRBD1. The CDR3 has 14 amino acids. Germline trimming cut 5 bases from V and 6 bases from J; bases unmatched to any gene: 7. Germline loops: CDR1 SEHNR, CDR2 FQNEAQ (reference sequence). Here the CDR3 DNA reads TGTGCCAGCAGCCCACGGACAGGCGGAAACATTCAGTACTTC. This codes for CASSPRTGGNIQYF.

The chain employs TRBV9 and TRBJ2-1; TRBD1 might be the D (5 bases). The CDR3 totals 16 residues. V was cut by 1 base and J by 4 bases, with 15 bases left in between. Germline V gene data show CDR1 as SGDLS and CDR2 as YYNGEE. The CDR3, as DNA: TGTGCCAGCAGCGTACCTGACAGCACCCCTTACAATGAGCAGTTCTTC. Encoded protein: CASSVPDSTPYNEQFF.

The genes are TRBV10-3 and TRBJ2-7; 8 bases align to TRBD1. The V gene end was trimmed by 10 bases and the J gene end by 0 bases; junction bases not matched to a gene: 8. The CDR3 totals 14 residues. Per the germline V gene, CDR1 is ENHRY and CDR2 is SYGVKD. The DNA of the CDR3 is TGTGCCACCGCTATTGACAGGGGCTCCTACGAGCAGTACTTC. Its protein product is CATAIDRGSYEQYF.

CDR3 bases: TGTGCCAGCAGTCCAGTGGGGGGGGCCAACGTCCTGACTTTC. Amino acids: CASSPVGGANVLTF. The chain has TRBV27 and TRBJ2-6; no reliable D call. V lost 5 bases to trimming and J lost 4 bases, with 9 bases between them. This CDR3 region has 14 residues. Germline values: CDR1 MNHEY, CDR2 SMNVEV (reference sequence).

The chain uses TRBV6-2 or TRBV6-3 and TRBJ2-1; TRBD1 agrees at 7 bases. CDR3 length: 20 residues. Germline CDR1 and CDR2: MNHEY and SVGEGT. The junction had 18 bases not matched to a gene; V was cut back by 2 bases and J by 2 bases. The CDR3 here is CASSYDGDSKTIRPYNEQFF. In DNA form, the CDR3 reads TGTGCCAGCAGTTACGATGGGGACAGCAAAACGATCAGACCCTACAATGAGCAGTTCTTC.

The chain couples TRBV27 to TRBJ1-1; 7 bases are a match to TRBD1. This CDR3 is built from 13 residues. Germline V gene lookup returns CDR1 MNHEY and CDR2 SMNVEV (reference sequence). V lost 4 bases, J lost 4 bases, and 3 bases stayed unmatched. CDR3 nucleotides: TGTGCCAGCAGTTGGGGGGACAGCACTGAAGCTTTCTTT. It encodes CASSWGDSTEAFF.

The V call is TRBV5-4, the J call TRBJ2-3; no firm D call. Germline CDR1 and CDR2: SGHNT and YYREEE (reference sequence). The CDR3 is 13 residues long. Trimming left V 2 bases short and J 5 bases short, with 9 bases between. Here the CDR3 DNA reads TGTGCCAGCAGCTTAGGGTCGCTAGATACGCAGTATTTT. Encoded protein: CASSLGSLDTQYF.

This chain uses TRBV9 with TRBJ1-3; weak D call: TRBD1 (6 bases). Germline assignment: CDR1 SGDLS and CDR2 YYNGEE. V lost 3 bases and J 0 bases, leaving 10 bases between the germline ends. The CDR3 spans 15 residues. The DNA for the CDR3 is TGTGCCAGCAGCGGCGGACAGTACTCTGGAAACACCATATATTTT. This translates into CASSGGQYSGNTIYF.

V and J are TRBV6-1 and TRBJ2-7; D is uncertain. Deletions cut 1 base from V and 0 bases from J, with 4 bases between. The CDR3 consists of 13 residues. CDR1 and CDR2 (germline): MNHNS, SASEGT. DNA of the CDR3: TGTGCCAGCAGTGAAGGGGACTCCTACGAGCAGTACTTC. Protein: CASSEGDSYEQYF.

In this sample, this clone turned up a few times. The V gene is TRBV27, the J gene TRBJ1-2, with a tentative D call TRBD1 (5 bases). Trimming shortened V by 5 bases and J by 3 bases, and 19 bases separated the two germline ends. Per the germline V gene, CDR1 is MNHEY and CDR2 is SMNVEV (reference sequence). The CDR3 is 16 amino acids. The CDR3 DNA reads TGTGCCAGCAGTCGGGGGGGGATTTCCCGGGACTATGGCTACACCTTC. It codes for CASSRGGISRDYGYTF.

This rearrangement joins TRBV10-3 to TRBJ1-6, with D possibly matching TRBD1 (5 bases). Germline V gene sequence: CDR1 ENHRY, CDR2 SYGVKD. The CDR3 is made up of 19 amino acids. Trimming left V 10 bases short and J 4 bases short, with 29 bases between. Here the CDR3 reads CATCKGPQNGGDYNSPLHF. As DNA, the CDR3 is TGTGCCACCTGTAAGGGCCCCCAAAACGGGGGGGATTATAATTCACCCCTCCACTTT.

The chain carries TRBV5-1 and TRBJ2-3, with D possibly TRBD1 on 6 matching bases. Trimming left V 4 bases short and J 6 bases short, with 21 bases between. The V gene's germline CDR1 is SGHRS and CDR2 YFSETQ. This CDR3 region has 16 residues. In DNA, the CDR3 is TGCGCCAGCAGCCCCGAAAACAGGGTCTGGTCGGATACGCAGTATTTT. Its translation: CASSPENRVWSDTQYF.

The chain uses TRBV5-6 and TRBJ1-4, with a weak D call TRBD1 (5 bases). The germline V gene encodes CDR1 SGHDT and CDR2 YYEEEE. V was cut by 4 bases and J by 12 bases, with 19 bases left in between. This CDR3 contains 14 residues. DNA of the CDR3: TGTGCCAGCAGCCCCGGAATGGGGACGGTTGAACTGTTTTTT. Its protein product is CASSPGMGTVELFF.

The genes are TRBV19 and TRBJ1-1; tentatively, D is TRBD1 (6 bases). This CDR3 contains 14 residues. V gave up 1 base and J gave up 7 bases, with 13 bases separating them. Germline V CDR1 and CDR2: LNHDA, SQIVND (reference sequence). The CDR3 spells CASSIATGRGEAFF. DNA of the CDR3: TGTGCCAGTAGTATAGCTACAGGGAGGGGTGAAGCTTTCTTT.

This rearrangement joins TRBV9 to TRBJ1-3; 7 positions agree with TRBD1. The CDR3 totals 17 residues. Per germline, CDR1 SGDLS and CDR2 YYNGEE. V trimming: 0 bases; J trimming: 0 bases; junction bases outside the gene matches: 6. CDR3 residues: CASSVAPGQSSGNTIYF. The CDR3 coding sequence is TGTGCCAGCAGCGTAGCACCGGGACAGAGCTCTGGAAACACCATATATTTT.

This clone was seen a single time. The J gene is TRBJ1-1, the V gene TRBV10-3; unclear D gene. Trimming removed 3 bases at V and 3 bases at J, with 17 bases between. This CDR3 region has 16 residues. The V gene's germline CDR1 is ENHRY and CDR2 SYGVKD. CDR3: CAISETPTRRDTEAFF. The CDR3 DNA sequence: TGTGCCATCAGTGAAACCCCGACGAGGAGGGACACTGAAGCTTTCTTT.